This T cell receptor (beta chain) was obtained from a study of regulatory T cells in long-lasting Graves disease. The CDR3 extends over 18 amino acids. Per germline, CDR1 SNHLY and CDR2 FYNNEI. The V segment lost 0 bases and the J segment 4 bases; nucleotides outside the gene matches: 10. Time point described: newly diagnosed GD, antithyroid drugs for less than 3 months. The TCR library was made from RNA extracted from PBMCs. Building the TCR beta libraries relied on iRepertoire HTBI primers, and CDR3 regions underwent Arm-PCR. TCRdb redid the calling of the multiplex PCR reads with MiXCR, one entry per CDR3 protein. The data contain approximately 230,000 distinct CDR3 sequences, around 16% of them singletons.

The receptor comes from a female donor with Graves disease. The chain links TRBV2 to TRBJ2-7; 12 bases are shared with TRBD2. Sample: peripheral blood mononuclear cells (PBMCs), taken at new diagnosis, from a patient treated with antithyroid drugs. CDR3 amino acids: CASSEARASGRAGYEQYF. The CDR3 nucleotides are TGTGCCAGCAGTGAAGCGCGGGCTAGCGGGAGGGCCGGGTACGAGCAGTACTTC. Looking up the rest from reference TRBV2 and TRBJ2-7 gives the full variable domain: EPEVTQTPSHQVTQMGQEVILRCVPISNHLYFYWYRQILGQKVEFLVSFYNNEISEKSEIFDDQFSVERPDGSNFTLKIRSTKLEDSAMYFCASSEARASGRAGYEQYFGPGTRLTVT.